This T cell receptor (beta chain) derives from a study of T cell responses to AZD1222 COVID-19 vaccine. About the research overall: Pooling was applied to second doses at about 4 or about 12 weeks.

Germline-derived CDR1 and CDR2 are SQVTM and ANQGSEA. This CDR3 region has 14 residues. The junction had 4 bases not matched to a gene; V was cut back by 6 bases and J by 6 bases. Assay: immunoSEQ multiplex PCR; the TCRdb copy retains only in-frame clones and omits some. The profile shows over 100,000 clones, about 91% of them singletons. Notes on this clone: Its target is not known.

Findings and limits, study-wide: Dominant at 160-218 and 743-854, vaccine-associated CD4 TCRs also spanned spike. Seropositive at baseline were only a handful of AZD1222 recipients.

This receptor was obtained from an adult in good health. The rearrangement joins TRBV29-1 to TRBJ1-6, with TRBD1 identical over 11 bases. Here the sequenced sample was peripheral blood, taken on day 0 of AZD1222 vaccination. In nucleotides, the CDR3 is TGCAGCGTGTCCGGGACAGGGGGTAATTCACCCCTCCACTTT. It encodes CSVSGTGGNSPLHF.